This T cell receptor beta chain was identified in a study of cytomegalovirus exposure and HLA in healthy donors. Study conclusions and caveats: A few of the chains that were CMV-associated were confirmed in vitro to be specific for CMV antigens.

This clone was seen more than once but under ten times. Its cognate antigen is unknown. The PCR had 60 Vbeta and 13 Jbeta primers. The method was immunoSEQ multiplex PCR; TCRdb's version includes in-frame clones alone and lacks a portion of them. The sample lists 81,000 or so clones, 62% occurring once. Trimming took off 10 bases at V and 2 bases at J, with 21 bases between the two ends. This CDR3 has 16 amino acids. Germline V gene data show CDR1 as KGHSH and CDR2 as LQKENI. The specimen was PBMCs. This clonotype was sampled from a woman aged 25 to 39 in good health and CMV-seropositive. The V and J genes are TRBV18 and TRBJ1-3, with no clear D. This chain's CDR3 is CAISSGPPRTGNTIYF. The CDR3 DNA follows: TGTGCCATCAGCAGCGGGCCCCCTAGGACTGGAAACACCATATATTTT.